This T cell receptor (beta chain) was retrieved from a study of cytomegalovirus exposure and HLA in healthy donors. As for the study in general: A prior analysis found 117 million unique TCR beta sequences from 170 million or so T cells. General study findings and limits: DRB1 had the most TCR associations and HLA-C the fewest, a later analysis found, with rates varying by HLA locus.

As to this clone: The antigen remains unidentified.

Vbeta (60) and Jbeta (13) primers were used in the PCR. Assay used: immunoSEQ multiplex PCR; TCRdb lists only in-frame clones, some missing. The table records roughly 140,000 clones, roughly 76% of them present only once. The length of the CDR3 is 14 residues. CDR1 and CDR2 (germline): LNHDA, SQIVND (reference sequence). V shed 7 bases and J 8 bases; nucleotides not matched to a gene: 7. V and J are TRBV19 and TRBJ2-4; the match to TRBD2 covers 11 bases. Sequenced material: PBMCs. This TCR was recovered from a female donor in good health and CMV-seronegative. This CDR3 reads CASTLAGGGHIQYF. The CDR3 nucleotides are TGTGCCAGTACCTTAGCGGGAGGGGGACACATTCAGTACTTC.